This T cell receptor beta chain came from a study of CD8 T cells in ankylosing spondylitis. Whole-study results and caveats: From matched ankylosing spondylitis synovial fluid, disease-linked clones were reportedly recovered at significantly enriched levels. Blood of patients with ankylosing spondylitis appeared to be characterized by a TCR beta motif of eight or nine highly homologous variants. Reactive arthritis synovial fluid and blood were previously reported to contain some motif variants.

This clonotype was observed at least ten times. Antigen: not known. Germline CDR1 MDHEN, CDR2 SYDVKM. The CDR3 covers 19 residues. V shed 4 bases and J 2 bases; nucleotides not matched to a gene: 20. The TCR beta libraries were generated through quantitative 5'-RACE incorporating molecular barcodes. TCRdb ran MiXCR on the 5' RACE reads and lists one entry per CDR3 protein. This table holds around 150,000 distinct CDR3 sequences, roughly 10% found once. Sequencing used blood, either unsorted or a sorted T cell fraction (not recorded which). This TCR was sampled from a female donor with ankylosing spondylitis or in good health (not recorded which). The V and J genes are TRBV28 and TRBJ2-7, with 7 bases identical to TRBD1. The chain's CDR3 is CASSSISRRNRGRPYEQYF. In nucleotides, the CDR3 is TGTGCCAGCAGTTCCATCTCACGCCGTAACAGGGGTCGCCCCTACGAGCAGTACTTC.